This T cell receptor beta chain was sequenced for a study of beta chain features in type 1 diabetes (dated by TCRdb to 2016 to 2019). General notes on the study: Mean age, gender distribution, total cell number and subset yield were not different between patients and healthy donors. In the study, recently diagnosed type 1 diabetes patients and matched healthy donors were compared on the TCRB repertoires of their sorted circulating CD4+ T cell subsets. Across all samples, about 110 million sorted cells were examined, and cell number per subset correlated strongly with RNA yield. Whereas all 30 or so donors provided naive and central memory subsets, regulatory and stem cell-like memory subsets were isolated from just 8 patients and roughly 8 healthy donors. Summary of the overall study and its limitations: At VDJ recombination sites, type 1 diabetes patients had fewer insertions and more deleted nucleotides, which implies abnormalities in thymic rearrangement. The naive, central memory and regulatory TCRB repertoires appeared to resemble one another more closely among patients than among healthy donors. A moderate but significant shortening of TCRB CDR3 length was observed in type 1 diabetes patients in all four CD4+ subsets. Because cDNA rather than genomic DNA was sequenced, highly expressing activated cells could have been over-represented, although no difference in activation and CD3 levels was found between groups. HLA sub-analyses involved small numbers of individuals, so any influence of HLA type on TCRB rearrangement remained unresolved. Shorter templates might be favored by PCR, yet because patient and control samples were amplified and corrected together, any such skew would affect both groups equally.

A single peripheral blood draw of approximately 0.11 L on average was collected from each donor into heparinised tubes. Naive, central memory, regulatory and stem cell-like memory CD4+ T cells were sorted on a BD FACSAria II using a panel including CD45RO, CCR7, CD25, CD127, CD95 and CD27. Purity was above 98% for every sorted population. Right away, PBMCs were isolated by Lymphoprep density gradient centrifugation and were stained directly, with no culture step. To minimize batch effects, samples were stained and sorted in pairs, one healthy donor with one patient per experiment. The entire amount of isolated RNA was reverse transcribed using the High Capacity cDNA Reverse Transcription Kit, so the sequenced TCRB transcripts were expressed ones. Deep immunoSEQ sequencing was applied to naive, central memory and regulatory T cell samples, giving an average of roughly 3.5 million total reads per sample. Sorted cells were lysed in RLT buffer, and RNA was extracted using DNase-treated RNeasy Micro or Mini kits according to cell number. Each cell subset was processed separately to prevent cross-contamination, with patient and healthy donor samples processed together. The immunoSEQ multiplex PCR was used to amplify TCRB sequences from cDNA, yielding 87-bp fragments that span the CDR3 region. The amplicons were sequenced using the Illumina HiSeq platform. Under the source paper's analysis protocol: PCR bias was computationally corrected using synthetic template baselines, reads within Hamming distance 2 were collapsed, and singletons that could not be merged were discarded. Reads were aligned to IMGT to assign V, D and J genes, CDR3 length, and insertions or deletions at six rearrangement sites. Within each subset, clonotype counts were normalized to the number of sorted cells before true diversity and Gini coefficients were calculated with the tcR R package. The overlap coefficient, calculated on TCRB nucleotide sequences, was used to measure repertoire sharing. Out-of-frame TCRB sequences from naive cells were analyzed as a proxy for the pre-selection repertoire. TCRdb's version of the immuneACCESS table is confined to in-frame rearrangements and falls short of the full clone set. An unresolved V gene accounts for under half of the shortfall where checked; the remainder is of unknown origin. V and J calls and clone size are those listed in that table; D and trimming were worked out from the DNA. The sample table shows over 700,000 clones, and roughly 16% are seen once. The top ten clones comprise about 0.025% of the sample.

The germline V gene provides CDR1 KGHSH and CDR2 LQKENI. The CDR3 covers 17 residues, taking in both the cysteine and the phenylalanine. The retained sequence is limited to the CDR3, 51 bases, with the frame set at the first base. After removal of 0 bases from V and 5 bases from J, the junction retains 6 bases not matched to a gene. As concerns this clone: This clone's antigen is unknown. The sample holds no much larger clone one base away, and base qualities are not on file.

Rearrangement joined TRBV18 to TRBJ2-1; the junction holds 11 bases that match TRBD2. Material: naive CD4+ T cells from blood. The cell subset or site label here, explained by the study, means: true naive CD4+ T cells. The receptor's source is a woman in her late teens or twenties in good health. The DNA is TGTGCCAGCTCACCACCTTCCGGTAGCGGGAGGGACAATGAGCAGTTCTTC. Its protein is CASSPPSGSGRDNEQFF.